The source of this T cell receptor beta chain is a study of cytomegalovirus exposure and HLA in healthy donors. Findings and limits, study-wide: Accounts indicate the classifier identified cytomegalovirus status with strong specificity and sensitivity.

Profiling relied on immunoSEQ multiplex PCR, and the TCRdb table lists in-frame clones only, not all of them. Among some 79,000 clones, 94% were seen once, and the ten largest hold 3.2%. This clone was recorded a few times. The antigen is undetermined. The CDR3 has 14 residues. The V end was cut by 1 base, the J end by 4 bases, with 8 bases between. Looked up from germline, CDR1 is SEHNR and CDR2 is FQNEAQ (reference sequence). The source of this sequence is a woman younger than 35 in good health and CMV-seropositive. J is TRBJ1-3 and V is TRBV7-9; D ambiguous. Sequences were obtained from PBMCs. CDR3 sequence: CASSLGRHGNTIYF. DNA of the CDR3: TGTGCCAGCAGCTTAGGCAGGCACGGAAACACCATATATTTT.